These T cell receptor beta chains were read from a single sample in a study of regulatory T cells in long-lasting Graves disease. TCRdb used MiXCR to reprocess the multiplex PCR reads, holding one entry per CDR3 protein. The repertoire holds about 540,000 distinct CDR3 sequences, with around an eighth as singletons. The sample also formed part of further work on T cells in Graves' hyperthyroidism and ophthalmopathy.

This specimen was peripheral blood mononuclear cells (PBMCs), taken at new diagnosis, from a patient treated with antithyroid drugs. The receptors derive from a man aged 30 to 39 with Graves disease. CDR3s include the opening cysteine and the closing phenylalanine or tryptophan. D genes are given only for firm matches. Clone sizes are given selectively: once, few, many, or a class where the clone is expanded.

J | D | V | size | CDR3 | DNA
TRBJ2-2 | NA | TRBV7-9 | many | CASERQTNTGELFF | TGTGCCAGCGAAAGGCAGACCAACACCGGGGAGCTGTTTTTT
TRBJ2-5 | NA | TRBV7-9 | many | CASSPQGTGETQYF | TGTGCCAGCAGCCCACAGGGAACCGGGGAGACCCAGTACTTC
TRBJ2-2 | TRBD2 | TRBV4-2 | few | CASSQDRTSGSFITGELFF | TGTGCCAGCAGCCAAGACCGGACTAGCGGGAGTTTTATTACCGGGGAGCTGTTTTTT
TRBJ2-1 | TRBD2 | TRBV19 | few | CASRGGSSSYNEQFF | TGTGCCAGTAGGGGCGGGAGTAGCTCCTACAATGAGCAGTTCTTC
TRBJ1-5 | NA | TRBV6-1 | many | CASSGRSNQPQHF | TGTGCCAGCAGTGGACGGAGCAATCAGCCCCAGCATTTT
TRBJ1-2 | NA | TRBV29-1 | few | CSVEPGNYGYTF | TGCAGCGTTGAACCAGGGAACTATGGCTACACCTTC
TRBJ2-1 | TRBD2 | TRBV29-1 | many | CSVGQSGRANEQFF | TGCAGCGTTGGTCAAAGCGGGAGGGCCAATGAGCAGTTCTTC
TRBJ1-1 | NA | TRBV14 | NA | CASSKEGAYTEAFF | TGTGCCAGCAGCAAAGAAGGGGCCTACACTGAAGCTTTCTTT
TRBJ2-7 | NA | TRBV11-3 | NA | CASSLEGGGHEQYF | TGTGCCAGCAGCTTAGAGGGGGGTGGACACGAGCAGTACTTC
TRBJ2-7 | TRBD2 | TRBV27 | many | CASSLAGVPYEQYF | TGTGCCAGCAGCCTAGCGGGAGTACCCTACGAGCAGTACTTC
TRBJ1-5 | TRBD1 | TRBV5-5 | many | CASSLHGQGSQPQHF | TGTGCCAGCAGCTTGCACGGACAGGGCAGTCAGCCCCAGCATTTT
TRBJ2-7 | NA | TRBV24-1 | many | CATSDSGAPTYEQYF | TGTGCCACCAGTGATTCAGGGGCGCCAACCTACGAGCAGTACTTC
TRBJ2-2 | NA | TRBV2 | many | CASRGLRLVPGELFF | TGTGCCAGCAGGGGACTCAGACTAGTCCCCGGGGAGCTGTTTTTT
TRBJ1-6 | TRBD1 | TRBV6-2/TRBV6-3 | many | CASSEQGVNLRNSPLHF | TGTGCCAGCAGTGAACAGGGGGTAAACTTGAGGAATTCACCCCTCCACTTT
TRBJ1-2 | TRBD1 | TRBV6-1 | many | CASYGGTGPNYGYTF | TGTGCCAGCTACGGAGGGACAGGGCCAAACTATGGCTACACCTTC
TRBJ2-3 | TRBD2 | TRBV20-1 | NA | CSARAPSSGALDTQYF | TGCAGTGCTAGAGCCCCATCTAGCGGAGCTCTAGATACGCAGTATTTT
TRBJ2-7 | TRBD2 | TRBV7-2 | once | CASSRTSGNTGEQYF | TGTGCCAGCAGCCGGACTAGCGGGAACACCGGGGAGCAGTACTTC
TRBJ2-2 | TRBD1 | TRBV6-5 | many | CASSLAGTGYTGELFF | TGTGCCAGCAGTTTAGCCGGGACAGGATACACCGGGGAGCTGTTTTTT